A single sample is the source of the 25 T cell receptor beta chains below, sequenced in a study of control samples from healthy donors and cancer patients. TCRdb keeps only in-frame clones here, not all; method: immunoSEQ multiplex PCR. Of 110,000 or so clones in the sample, about 87% are singletons; the top ten hold around 10%. The sequenced sample was blood. Receptor source: a man younger than 40 in good health.

The chain links TRBV2 to TRBJ2-2, with a weak D call TRBD2 (6 bases). Trimming cost V 9 bases and J 4 bases, with 15 bases left between them. Germline-derived CDR1 and CDR2 are SNHLY and FYNNEI. The CDR3 sequence is 14 residues long. Written as DNA, the CDR3 is TGTGCCAGTGGCGGGGTAACAGCCACCGGGGAGCTGTTTTTT. Translating gives CASGGVTATGELFF.

As for this clone: Other nucleotide sequences in the sample specify the same CDR3. The V and J genes are TRBV5-8 and TRBJ2-7, with a tentative D call TRBD1 (6 bases). Germline V gene data show CDR1 as SGHTS and CDR2 as YDEGEE. This CDR3 region has 14 residues. V gave up 0 bases and J gave up 7 bases, with 14 bases separating them. The CDR3: CASSLAGELFEQYF. The CDR3 coding sequence is TGTGCCAGCAGCTTGGCAGGGGAGCTCTTTGAGCAGTACTTC.

The V call is TRBV6-1, the J call TRBJ2-7, with a tentative D call TRBD1 (6 bases). V was cut by 0 bases and J by 5 bases, with 11 bases left in between. Germline CDR1 MNHNS, CDR2 SASEGT. This CDR3 has 14 amino acids. The CDR3 here is CASSEAAGVNEQYV. The CDR3 nucleotides are TGTGCCAGCAGTGAAGCAGCAGGGGTCAACGAGCAGTACGTC.

In regard to this clone: The sample contains more than one DNA sequence encoding this CDR3. The chain couples TRBV19 to TRBJ1-1; possibly TRBD1 for D (5 bases). Germline lookup yields CDR1 LNHDA and CDR2 SQIVND (reference sequence). V was trimmed by 2 bases and J by 4 bases, leaving 8 bases between them. The CDR3 contains 13 residues. Written as DNA, the CDR3 is TGTGCCAGTAGTATACGGGGGGGCACTGAAGCTTTCTTT. Its translation: CASSIRGGTEAFF.

The chain has TRBV29-1 and TRBJ2-2; TRBD2 agrees at 7 bases. The V segment lost 7 bases and the J segment 3 bases; nucleotides outside the gene matches: 11. CDR3 size: 15 residues. Germline V lookup: CDR1 SQVTM, CDR2 ANQGSEA. CDR3 protein: CSALLWGGHTGELFF. The CDR3 nucleotides read TGCAGCGCCCTCCTTTGGGGGGGACACACCGGGGAGCTGTTTTTT.

This chain uses TRBV24-1 with TRBJ1-4; no reliable D call. V lost 3 bases to trimming and J lost 5 bases, with 12 bases between them. The CDR3 is 15 residues long. Germline V lookup: CDR1 KGHDR, CDR2 SFDVKD. The CDR3 bases are TGTGCCACCAGTGATCCACGGACGGGAAATGAAAAACTGTTTTTT. It yields the protein CATSDPRTGNEKLFF.

The gene calls are TRBV7-9 and TRBJ1-1, with 8 bases lining up with TRBD1. CDR1 and CDR2 from the germline V gene are SEHNR and FQNEAQ (reference sequence). The CDR3 has 13 residues. Trimming cost V 9 bases and J 6 bases; bases outside gene matches: 9. CDR3 DNA: TGTGCCAGTGGCAGGGGGCCCTTTCCTGAAGCTTTCTTT. Its translation: CASGRGPFPEAFF.

The chain combines TRBV7-9 with TRBJ1-1, with D maybe TRBD1 (6 bases). CDR1 is SEHNR and CDR2 is FQNEAQ in the germline V gene (reference sequence). This CDR3 comprises 18 residues. The V end lost 5 bases, the J end lost 8 bases, and 30 bases lay between the germline ends. The CDR3 bases are TGTGCCAGCAGCCGAACGAGCCGGGACACGAATTCAGGGCCCGAAGCTTTCTTT. It codes for CASSRTSRDTNSGPEAFF.

The rearrangement joins TRBV28 to TRBJ1-1; no definite D call. Looked up from germline, CDR1 is MDHEN and CDR2 is SYDVKM. CDR3 size: 12 residues. V gave up 6 bases and J gave up 6 bases, with 11 bases separating them. DNA of the CDR3: TGTGCCAGCAGCCTCAAGGCCTCTGAAGCTTTCTTT. Translation gives CASSLKASEAFF.

The genes are TRBV3-1 (or the pseudogene TRBV3-2) and TRBJ1-5; D uncertain. The germline gives CDR1 LGHDT, CDR2 YNNKEL (reference sequence). This CDR3 comprises 17 residues. V gave up 1 base and J gave up 5 bases, with 18 bases separating them. CDR3: CASSQGGGAGGYQPQHF. CDR3 nucleotide sequence: TGTGCCAGCAGCCAAGGCGGTGGTGCGGGCGGGTATCAGCCCCAGCATTTT.

This clone has a handful of counts. V and J are TRBV24-1 and TRBJ1-5; no clear D. The CDR3 has 13 residues. Germline CDR1 is KGHDR and CDR2 is SFDVKD. With 4 bases removed from V and 3 bases from J, the gap between germline ends came to 6 bases. The CDR3 loop is CATSDRVNQPQHF. The CDR3 coding sequence is TGTGCCACCAGTGACCGAGTCAATCAGCCCCAGCATTTT.

This clone was seen just once. The chain links TRBV4-1 to TRBJ1-4; D perhaps matches TRBD1 (6 bases). The V gene lost 5 bases and the J gene lost 4 bases, with 14 bases spanning the gap. The CDR3 extends over 15 amino acids. The V gene's germline CDR1 is MGHRA and CDR2 YSYEKL. DNA of the CDR3: TGCGCCAGCAGCTTACAAAGGGGGGATAATGAAAAACTGTTTTTT. Translated, it gives CASSLQRGDNEKLFF.

The rearrangement joins TRBV10-1 to TRBJ2-1, with D perhaps matching TRBD1 (5 bases). The CDR3 has 14 amino acids. Germline V gene lookup returns CDR1 WNHNN and CDR2 SYGVQD (reference sequence). With 6 bases removed from V and 5 bases from J, the gap between germline ends came to 14 bases. CDR3: CASRAQQGDNEQFF. DNA of the CDR3: TGCGCCAGCAGGGCCCAGCAGGGCGACAATGAGCAGTTCTTC.

The chain recombines TRBV25-1 with TRBJ2-1; possibly TRBD1 for D (6 bases). CDR3 length: 14 amino acids. V dropped 5 bases and J dropped 0 bases, with 8 bases sitting between them. Germline V gene lookup returns CDR1 MGHDK and CDR2 SYGVNS. The CDR3 is CASSRDTSYNEQFF. The DNA for the CDR3 is TGTGCCAGCAGTAGGGACACCTCCTACAATGAGCAGTTCTTC.

The gene calls are TRBV25-1 and TRBJ1-2; D perhaps matches TRBD1 (5 bases). This CDR3 spans 17 amino acids. V lost 7 bases to trimming and J lost 8 bases, with 29 bases between them. Germline assignment: CDR1 MGHDK and CDR2 SYGVNS. The CDR3 here is CASTSPSSGVGAQGYTF. The CDR3 DNA reads as TGTGCCAGCACTTCTCCCTCATCGGGTGTCGGGGCCCAAGGCTACACCTTC.

The chain carries TRBV28 and TRBJ1-6, with D maybe TRBD1 (6 bases). This CDR3 is 17 amino acids long. V lost 3 bases and J 0 bases, leaving 12 bases between the germline ends. Germline lookup yields CDR1 MDHEN and CDR2 SYDVKM. The CDR3 sequence: CASSFRGPSSYNSPLHF. CDR3 nucleotides: TGTGCCAGCAGTTTTCGGGGGCCTAGCTCCTATAATTCACCCCTCCACTTT. Filled out from reference TRBV28 and TRBJ1-6, the complete variable domain reads DVKVTQSSRYLVKRTGEKVFLECVQDMDHENMFWYRQDPGLGLRLIYFSYDVKMKEKGDIPEGYSVSREKKERFSLILESASTNQTSMYLCASSFRGPSSYNSPLHFGNGTRLTVT.

This rearrangement joins TRBV7-8 to TRBJ1-5; D is possibly TRBD1 (6 bases). CDR3 length: 17 residues. CDR1 and CDR2 (germline): SGHVS, FQNEAQ. Trimming stripped 1 base from V and 2 bases from J, with 15 bases between. The DNA for the CDR3 is TGTGCCAGCAGCTTAGAGAGAGGGGGGCAAGGCAATCAGCCCCAGCATTTT. It is translated as CASSLERGGQGNQPQHF. The entire variable domain, with the rest obtained from reference TRBV7-8 and TRBJ1-5, is as follows: GAGVSQSPRYKVAKRGQDVALRCDPISGHVSLFWYQQALGQGPEFLTYFQNEAQLDKSGLPSDRFFAERPEGSVSTLKIQRTQQEDSAVYLCASSLERGGQGNQPQHFGDGTRLSIL.

The chain combines TRBV11-2 with TRBJ2-2; 7 nucleotides agree with TRBD1. V trimming: 4 bases; J trimming: 6 bases; junction bases outside the gene matches: 8. The CDR3 loop spans 15 amino acids. Germline V gene data show CDR1 as SGHAT and CDR2 as FQNNGV. Written as DNA, the CDR3 is TGTGCCAGCAGCTCGACAGGGATTGGTTCCGGGGAGCTGTTTTTT. Its protein is CASSSTGIGSGELFF.

CDR3 nucleotides: TGTGCCTGGAGCCAAGTACGGGGCGTGCAGTATTTT. Encoded protein: CAWSQVRGVQYF. The V gene is TRBV30, the J gene TRBJ2-3; either TRBD1 or TRBD2 may supply D (5 bases each). V lost 3 bases and J 11 bases, leaving 15 bases between the germline ends. This CDR3 comprises 12 residues. CDR1 is GTSNPN and CDR2 is SVGIG in the germline V gene (reference sequence). The full variable domain, with the rest looked up from reference TRBV30 and TRBJ2-3, is SQTIHQWPATLVQPVGSPLSLECTVEGTSNPNLYWYRQAAGRGLQLLFYSVGIGQISSEVPQNLSASRPQDRQFILSSKKLLLSDSGFYLCAWSQVRGVQYFGPGTRLTVL.

The V and J genes are TRBV2 and TRBJ1-5; D is unresolved. There are 13 residues in the CDR3. The germline V and J ends were trimmed by 6 bases and 1 base, with 7 bases remaining between them. Germline V CDR1 and CDR2: SNHLY, FYNNEI. CDR3 bases: TGTGCCAGCAGACACCAAAGCAATCAGCCCCAGCATTTT. Residues: CASRHQSNQPQHF.

The chain uses TRBV27 and TRBJ1-5, with D maybe TRBD1 (6 bases). CDR1 is MNHEY and CDR2 is SMNVEV in the germline V gene (reference sequence). V dropped 4 bases and J dropped 11 bases, with 15 bases sitting between them. CDR3 size: 13 residues. For the CDR3, the DNA is TGTGCCAGCAGTTCGGTACAGGGAATGACCCAGCATTTT. Protein product: CASSSVQGMTQHF.

In this sample, this clone turned up a few times. CDR3 residues: CASSLSMWDRSGYTF. The CDR3 coding sequence is TGTGCCAGCAGTTTATCAATGTGGGACAGGAGCGGCTACACCTTC. The chain employs TRBV27 and TRBJ1-2; TRBD1 matches at 8 bases. CDR3 size: 15 residues. V trimming: 0 bases; J trimming: 8 bases; junction bases outside the gene matches: 8. From germline, CDR1 is MNHEY and CDR2 SMNVEV (reference sequence).

CDR3 region: CASSFGTGDNEQFF. The CDR3 region has the DNA TGTGCCAGCAGCTTTGGGACAGGGGACAATGAGCAGTTCTTC. The chain is built from TRBV5-4 and TRBJ2-1, with 10 positions matching TRBD1. The CDR3 has 14 residues. Germline trimming cut 2 bases from V and 5 bases from J; bases unmatched to any gene: 1. Germline V gene data show CDR1 as SGHNT and CDR2 as YYREEE (reference sequence).

V usage is TRBV2 and J usage is TRBJ1-2; unclear D gene. V was pared by 6 bases and J by 0 bases, with 8 bases between. This CDR3 has 13 amino acids. The germline V gene has CDR1 SNHLY and CDR2 FYNNEI. CDR3 in DNA: TGTGCCAGCAGCTCAGAACCTAACTATGGCTACACCTTC. This sequence encodes CASSSEPNYGYTF.

V is TRBV15 and J is TRBJ1-1; D gene unclear. CDR3 length equals 16 residues. V was clipped by 0 bases and J by 4 bases, with 15 bases between them. CDR1 and CDR2 (germline): LNHNV, YYDKDF (reference sequence). The CDR3 DNA follows: TGTGCCACCAGCAGAGAGAACAGCCGGGCGGGCACTGAAGCTTTCTTT. Amino acids: CATSRENSRAGTEAFF.